Each of the 3 T cell receptor beta chains below was sequenced from the same sample in a study of blood T cell repertoires in COVID-19. Using immunoSEQ multiplex PCR, the repertoire was profiled, and TCRdb retains in-frame clones only, with some absent. The sample yields some 150,000 clones, around 86% seen once. Material for sequencing was peripheral blood. These receptors all come from a man aged 65 to 79 with acute or convalescent COVID-19.

The chain joins TRBV5-1 to TRBJ2-3, with 9 bases matching TRBD1. The CDR3 is 17 amino acids. Germline CDR1 reads SGHRS; CDR2 reads YFSETQ. V lost 4 bases to trimming and J lost 1 base; unmatched junction nucleotides: 10. CDR3 amino acids: CASSAWTGAYGTDTQYF. In DNA, the CDR3 is TGCGCCAGCAGCGCATGGACAGGGGCCTATGGCACAGATACGCAGTATTTT.

This clone was observed a single time. The V call is TRBV19, the J call TRBJ1-1, with D possibly TRBD1 on 6 matching bases. The CDR3 contains 11 residues. Germline V CDR1 and CDR2: LNHDA, SQIVND (reference sequence). Between the trimmed V and J ends, which lost 8 bases and 8 bases, there was a span of 12 bases. The CDR3 sequence: CASAQGFEAFF. The CDR3 coding sequence is TGTGCCAGTGCTCAGGGGTTCGAAGCTTTCTTT.

The gene calls are TRBV9 and TRBJ2-7, with a tentative D call TRBD1 (6 bases). Trimming took 0 bases from V and 3 from J, leaving 10 bases between them. There are 14 residues in the CDR3. Germline CDR1 reads SGDLS; CDR2 reads YYNGEE. The chain's CDR3 is CASSVEEGDYEQYF. For the CDR3, the DNA is TGTGCCAGCAGCGTAGAAGAGGGGGACTACGAGCAGTACTTC. The whole variable domain, remainder taken from reference TRBV9 and TRBJ2-7, is DSGVTQTPKHLITATGQRVTLRCSPRSGDLSVYWYQQSLDQGLQFLIQYYNGEERAKGNILERFSAQQFPDLHSELNLSSLELGDSALYFCASSVEEGDYEQYFGPGTRLTVT.